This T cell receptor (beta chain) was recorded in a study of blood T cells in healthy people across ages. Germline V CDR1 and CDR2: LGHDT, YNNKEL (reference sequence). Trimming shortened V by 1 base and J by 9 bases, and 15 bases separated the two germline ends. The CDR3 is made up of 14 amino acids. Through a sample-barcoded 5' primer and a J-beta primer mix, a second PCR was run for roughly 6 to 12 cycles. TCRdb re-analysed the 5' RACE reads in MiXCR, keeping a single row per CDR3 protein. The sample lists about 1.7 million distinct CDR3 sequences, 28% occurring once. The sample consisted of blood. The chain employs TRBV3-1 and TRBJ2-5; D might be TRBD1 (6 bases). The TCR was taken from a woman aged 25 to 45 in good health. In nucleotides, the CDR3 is TGTGCCAGCAGCCAAGGCAGGGGACAACAGCCCCAGTACTTC. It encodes CASSQGRGQQPQYF.